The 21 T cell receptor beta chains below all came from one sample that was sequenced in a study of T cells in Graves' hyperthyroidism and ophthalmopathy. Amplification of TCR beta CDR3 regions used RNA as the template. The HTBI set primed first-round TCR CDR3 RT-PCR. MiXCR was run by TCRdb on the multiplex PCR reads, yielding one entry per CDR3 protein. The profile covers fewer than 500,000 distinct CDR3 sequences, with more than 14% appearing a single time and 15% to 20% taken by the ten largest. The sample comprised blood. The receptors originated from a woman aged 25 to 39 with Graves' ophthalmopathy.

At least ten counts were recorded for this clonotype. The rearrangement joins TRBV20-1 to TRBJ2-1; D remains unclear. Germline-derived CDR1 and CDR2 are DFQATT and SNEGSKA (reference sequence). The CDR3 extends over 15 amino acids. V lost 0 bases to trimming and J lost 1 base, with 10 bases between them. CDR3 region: CSARERILSYNEQFF. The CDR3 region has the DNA TGCAGTGCTAGAGAGCGGATATTGTCCTACAATGAGCAGTTCTTC.

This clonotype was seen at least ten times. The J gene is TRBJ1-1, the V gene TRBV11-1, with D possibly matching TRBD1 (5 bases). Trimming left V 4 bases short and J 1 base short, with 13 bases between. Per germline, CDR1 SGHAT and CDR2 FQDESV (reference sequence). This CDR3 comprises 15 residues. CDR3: CASSSPGLWNTEAFF. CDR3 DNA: TGTGCCAGCAGCTCCCCGGGGCTTTGGAACACTGAAGCTTTCTTT.

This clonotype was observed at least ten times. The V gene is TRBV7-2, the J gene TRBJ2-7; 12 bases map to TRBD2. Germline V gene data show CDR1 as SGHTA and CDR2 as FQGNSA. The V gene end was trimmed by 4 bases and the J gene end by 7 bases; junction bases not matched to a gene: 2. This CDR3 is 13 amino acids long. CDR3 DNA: TGTGCCAGCAGCTGGCTAGCGGGGGGGGAGCAGTACTTC. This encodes CASSWLAGGEQYF.

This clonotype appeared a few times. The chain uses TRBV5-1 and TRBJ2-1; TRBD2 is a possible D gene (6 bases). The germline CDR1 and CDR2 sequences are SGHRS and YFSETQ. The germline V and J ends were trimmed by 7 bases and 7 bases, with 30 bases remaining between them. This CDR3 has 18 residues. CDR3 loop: CASGSTRIRAAEINEQFF. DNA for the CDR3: TGCGCCAGCGGCTCGACTAGAATCCGGGCCGCAGAAATTAATGAGCAGTTCTTC.

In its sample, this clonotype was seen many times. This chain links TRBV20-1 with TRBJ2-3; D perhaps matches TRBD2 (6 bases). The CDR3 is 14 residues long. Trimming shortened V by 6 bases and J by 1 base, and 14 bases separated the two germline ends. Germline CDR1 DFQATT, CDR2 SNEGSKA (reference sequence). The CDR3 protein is CSAVGGAGTDTQYF. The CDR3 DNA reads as TGCAGTGCAGTTGGCGGGGCGGGCACAGATACGCAGTATTTT.

CDR3 region: CASSRGQLVLAKLFF. The CDR3 DNA is TGTGCCAGCAGCCGGGGACAGTTGGTCTTGGCAAAACTGTTTTTT. V usage is TRBV3-1 and J usage is TRBJ1-4, with 7 bases matching TRBD1. The CDR3 has 15 residues. From germline, CDR1 is LGHDT and CDR2 YNNKEL (reference sequence). After removal of 4 bases from V and 10 bases from J, the junction contained 12 bases not matched to a gene.

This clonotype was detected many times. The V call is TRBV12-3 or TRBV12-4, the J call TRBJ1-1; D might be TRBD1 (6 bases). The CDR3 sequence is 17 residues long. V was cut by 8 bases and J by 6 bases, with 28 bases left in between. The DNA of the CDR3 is TGTGCCAGCGGAACCTACGGGGGCTTTTTGCCCGACGCTGAAGCTTTCTTT. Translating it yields CASGTYGGFLPDAEAFF.

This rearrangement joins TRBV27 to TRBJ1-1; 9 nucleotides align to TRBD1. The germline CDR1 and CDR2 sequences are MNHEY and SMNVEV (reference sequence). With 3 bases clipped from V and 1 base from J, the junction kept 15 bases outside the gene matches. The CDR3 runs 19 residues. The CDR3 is CASSFRGGQGEGANTEAFF. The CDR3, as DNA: TGTGCCAGCAGTTTCCGCGGGGGACAGGGTGAGGGGGCGAACACTGAAGCTTTCTTT.

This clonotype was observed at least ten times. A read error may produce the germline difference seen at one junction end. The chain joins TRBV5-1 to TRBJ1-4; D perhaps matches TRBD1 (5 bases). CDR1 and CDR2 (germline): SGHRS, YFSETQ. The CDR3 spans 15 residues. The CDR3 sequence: CASSLEGATNEKLFF. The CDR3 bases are TGTGCCAGCAGTTTAGAAGGGGCAACTAATGAAAAACTGTTTTTT.

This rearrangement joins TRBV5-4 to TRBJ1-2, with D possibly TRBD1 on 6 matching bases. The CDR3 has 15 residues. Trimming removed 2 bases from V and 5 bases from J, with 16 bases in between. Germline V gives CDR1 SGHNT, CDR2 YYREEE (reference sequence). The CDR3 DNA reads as TGTGCCAGCAGCTTCGGAGACAGGAAAGTATATGGCTACACCTTC. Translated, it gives CASSFGDRKVYGYTF.

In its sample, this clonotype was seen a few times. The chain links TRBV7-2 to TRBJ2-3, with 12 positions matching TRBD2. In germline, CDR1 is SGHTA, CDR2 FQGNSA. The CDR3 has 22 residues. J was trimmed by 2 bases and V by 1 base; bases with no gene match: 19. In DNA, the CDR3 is TGTGCCAGCAGCTTAGAGGTAGTGTCTAGCGGGGGGGCATGTAAGTCCACAGATACGCAGTATTTT. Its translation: CASSLEVVSSGGACKSTDTQYF.

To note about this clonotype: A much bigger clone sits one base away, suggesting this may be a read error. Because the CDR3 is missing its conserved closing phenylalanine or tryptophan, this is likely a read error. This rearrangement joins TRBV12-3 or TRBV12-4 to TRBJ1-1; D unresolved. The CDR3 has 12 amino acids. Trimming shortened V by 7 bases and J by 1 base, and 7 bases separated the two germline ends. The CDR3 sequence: CASTYQNTEAFS. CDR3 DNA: TGTGCCAGCACCTACCAGAACACTGAAGCTTTCTCT.

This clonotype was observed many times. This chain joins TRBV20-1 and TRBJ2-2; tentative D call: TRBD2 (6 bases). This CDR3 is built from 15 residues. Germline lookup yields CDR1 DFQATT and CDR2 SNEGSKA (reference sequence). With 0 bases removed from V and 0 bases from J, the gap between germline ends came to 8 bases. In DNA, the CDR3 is TGCAGTGCTAGAGATGGGACTTCGAACACCGGGGAGCTGTTTTTT. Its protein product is CSARDGTSNTGELFF.

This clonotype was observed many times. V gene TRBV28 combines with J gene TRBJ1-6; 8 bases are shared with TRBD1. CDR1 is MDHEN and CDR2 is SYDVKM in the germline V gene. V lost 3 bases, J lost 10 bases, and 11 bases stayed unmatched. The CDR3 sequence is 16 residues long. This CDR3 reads CASSLAQGANRSPLHF. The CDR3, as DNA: TGTGCCAGCAGTTTGGCGCAGGGGGCAAATCGGTCACCCCTCCACTTT.

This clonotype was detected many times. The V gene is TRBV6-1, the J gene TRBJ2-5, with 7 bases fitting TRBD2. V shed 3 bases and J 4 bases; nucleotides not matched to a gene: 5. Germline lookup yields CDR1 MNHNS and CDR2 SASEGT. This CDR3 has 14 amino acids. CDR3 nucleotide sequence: TGTGCCAGCAGTGACAGGGAGGGGTTAGAGACCCAGTACTTC. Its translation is CASSDREGLETQYF.

The CDR3 loop is CASATDGLGAYEQYF. The DNA of the CDR3 is TGTGCCAGCGCAACCGACGGACTAGGTGCCTACGAGCAGTACTTC. The chain couples TRBV7-3 to TRBJ2-7; 7 nucleotides line up with TRBD2. CDR1 SGHTA and CDR2 FQGTGA come from the germline V gene. There are 15 residues in the CDR3. The trim removed 8 bases at V and 2 bases at J, leaving 12 bases unmatched.

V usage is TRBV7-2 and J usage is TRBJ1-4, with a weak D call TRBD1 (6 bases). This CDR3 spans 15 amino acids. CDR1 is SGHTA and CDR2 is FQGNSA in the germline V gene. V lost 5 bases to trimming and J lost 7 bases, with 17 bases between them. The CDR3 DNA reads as TGTGCCAGCAGCCCGAAAACAAGGGGGGTTGAAAAACTGTTTTTT. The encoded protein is CASSPKTRGVEKLFF.

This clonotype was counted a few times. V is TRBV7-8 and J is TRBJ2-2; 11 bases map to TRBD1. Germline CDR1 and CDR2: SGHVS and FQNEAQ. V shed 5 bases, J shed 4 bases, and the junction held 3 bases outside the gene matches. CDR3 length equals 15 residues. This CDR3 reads CASSPGTGGTGELFF. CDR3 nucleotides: TGTGCCAGCAGCCCCGGGACAGGGGGCACCGGGGAGCTGTTTTTT.

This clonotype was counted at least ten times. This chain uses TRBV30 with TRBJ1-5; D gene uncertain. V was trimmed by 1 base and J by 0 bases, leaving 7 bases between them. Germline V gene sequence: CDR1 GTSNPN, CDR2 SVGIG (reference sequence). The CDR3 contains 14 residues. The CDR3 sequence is CAWSAGYSNQPQHF. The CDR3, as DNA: TGTGCCTGGAGTGCAGGTTATAGCAATCAGCCCCAGCATTTT.

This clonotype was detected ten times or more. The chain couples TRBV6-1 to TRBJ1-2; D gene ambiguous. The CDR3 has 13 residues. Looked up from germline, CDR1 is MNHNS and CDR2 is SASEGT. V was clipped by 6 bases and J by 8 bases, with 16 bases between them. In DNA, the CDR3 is TGTGCCAGCAGGGAACAAGGGCTAGCGGGCTACACCTTC. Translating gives CASREQGLAGYTF.

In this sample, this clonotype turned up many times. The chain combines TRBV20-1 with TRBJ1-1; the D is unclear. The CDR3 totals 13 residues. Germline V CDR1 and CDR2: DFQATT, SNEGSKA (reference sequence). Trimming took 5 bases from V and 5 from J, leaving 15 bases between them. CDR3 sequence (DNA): TGCAGTGCTTCCCTAGGTCGGGCTACTGAAGCTTTCTTT. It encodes CSASLGRATEAFF.